What follows are 3 T cell receptor beta chains derived from one specimen sequenced in a study of tumor and adjacent non-tumor tissue in lung cancer. A modified ARM-PCR protocol with three rounds of nested PCR amplified TCRbeta. MiXCR was run by TCRdb on the multiplex PCR reads, yielding one entry per CDR3 protein. The sample consists of tens of thousands of distinct CDR3 sequences, about 61% of them appearing once. This sample's RNA came from whole unsorted tissue. Distant lung tissue was collected more than 3 cm away from the tumor edge. What was sequenced was distant non-tumor lung tissue. These receptors came from an older man with non-small cell lung cancer.

This clonotype is classed as medium-sized. This sequence joins TRBV5-1 and TRBJ2-7; 9 positions agree with TRBD1. Germline-derived CDR1 and CDR2 are SGHRS and YFSETQ. Trimming took 3 bases from V and 2 from J; bases not matched to a gene: 3. CDR3 length: 14 amino acids. The CDR3 sequence is CASSSRTGAYEQYF. Here the CDR3 DNA reads TGCGCCAGCAGCTCCCGGACAGGGGCCTACGAGCAGTACTTC.

About this clonotype itself: The junction departs from germline at one end; a sequencing error may be responsible. The chain recombines TRBV10-2 with TRBJ1-1; no clear D. Germline assignment: CDR1 WSHSY and CDR2 SAAADI. The CDR3 totals 13 residues. The CDR3 reads CASRAGQSTEALF. The CDR3 nucleotides read TGTGCCAGCAGAGCCGGGCAGAGTACTGAAGCTCTCTTT.

Points on this clonotype: Possible read error: a much larger clone is one base away. The chain couples TRBV4-2 to TRBJ2-3; the D gene could be TRBD1 or TRBD2 (5 bases each). The CDR3 runs to 16 residues. CDR1 LGHNA and CDR2 YNFKEQ come from the germline V gene. The CDR3, as DNA: TGTTCCAGCAGCCAAGGTTTGAGAGGGGCCACAGATACGCAGTATTTT. Translation: CSSSQGLRGATDTQYF.